This entry lists 22 T cell receptor beta chains sequenced from one sample in a study of OX40 agonist ivuxolimab in advanced cancers. TCRdb keeps only in-frame clones here, not all; method: immunoSEQ multiplex PCR. The sample records about 46,000 clones, about 89% being singletons. Sample: CD4+ or CD8+ T cells sorted from blood, taken in a trial of the OX40 agonist ivuxolimab. These receptors were taken from an adult with an advanced solid tumor such as melanoma, head and neck, liver or kidney cancer.

The chain is built from TRBV6-5 and TRBJ2-7, with D possibly TRBD1 on 5 matching bases. Trimming left V 4 bases short and J 2 bases short, with 12 bases between. In germline, CDR1 is MNHEY, CDR2 SVGAGI. The CDR3 runs 14 residues. This CDR3 is CASSSTLGPYEQYF. The CDR3 nucleotides read TGTGCCAGCAGTTCGACCTTGGGGCCCTACGAGCAGTACTTC.

The V and J genes are TRBV2 and TRBJ2-7; no clear D. V lost 5 bases and J lost 0, with 5 bases in between. The CDR3 loop spans 12 amino acids. CDR1 and CDR2 (germline): SNHLY, FYNNEI. CDR3 in DNA: TGTGCCAGCAGTACACGCTCCTACGAGCAGTACTTC. As protein: CASSTRSYEQYF.

V gene TRBV19 combines with J gene TRBJ1-1, with D unclear. Germline CDR1 reads LNHDA; CDR2 reads SQIVND (reference sequence). Trimming removed 1 base from V and 7 bases from J, with 7 bases in between. This CDR3 is built from 12 residues. CDR3 DNA sequence: TGTGCCAGTAGTATAGGAGAGGGTGAAGCTTTCTTT. This sequence encodes CASSIGEGEAFF.

The rearrangement links TRBV27 to TRBJ1-5; perhaps TRBD1 as D (6 bases). This CDR3 spans 14 amino acids. V shed 4 bases and J shed 6 bases, with 13 bases lying between them. CDR1 and CDR2 (germline): MNHEY, SMNVEV (reference sequence). CDR3 amino acids: CASSYGGGGQPQHF. For the CDR3, the DNA is TGTGCCAGCAGTTACGGAGGAGGGGGTCAGCCCCAGCATTTT.

The chain is built from TRBV28 and TRBJ1-6; D not certain. The CDR3 extends over 19 amino acids. The ends were cut back, 6 bases at V and 0 bases at J, with 21 bases in the middle. Germline CDR1 and CDR2: MDHEN and SYDVKM. The CDR3 spells CASSNPRSGPGSYNSPLHF. In nucleotides, the CDR3 is TGTGCCAGCAGCAACCCCCGTTCCGGGCCGGGCTCCTATAATTCACCCCTCCACTTT.

The V and J genes are TRBV6-4 and TRBJ1-2, with 7 bases aligning to TRBD1. The CDR3 is 17 residues long. J lost 8 bases, V lost 7 bases, and 22 bases had no gene match. From germline, CDR1 is MRHNA and CDR2 SNTAGT. CDR3 residues: CASKDTRGQLILGGYTF. CDR3 sequence (DNA): TGTGCCAGCAAAGATACAAGGGGGCAACTCATCTTGGGAGGCTACACCTTC.

The chain combines TRBV6-5 with TRBJ2-7; TRBD2 might be the D (5 bases). Germline loops: CDR1 MNHEY, CDR2 SVGAGI. The V end lost 3 bases, the J end lost 0 bases, and 9 bases lay between the germline ends. CDR3 length: 14 residues. In DNA, the CDR3 is TGTGCCAGCAGTTATGGGGAGATCTCCTACGAGCAGTACTTC. Its protein is CASSYGEISYEQYF.

The V gene is TRBV6-1, the J gene TRBJ2-1; 7 nucleotides match TRBD1. The CDR3 has 13 residues. With 3 bases clipped from V and 4 bases from J, the junction kept 0 bases outside the gene matches. The germline CDR1 and CDR2 sequences are MNHNS and SASEGT. The CDR3 sequence: CASSDRGYNEQFF. In DNA form, the CDR3 reads TGTGCCAGCAGTGACAGGGGGTACAATGAGCAGTTCTTC.

V usage is TRBV23-1 and J usage is TRBJ2-1; either TRBD1 or TRBD2 may supply D (6 bases each). TRBV23-1 is filed as an ORF, its function uncertain. With 11 bases removed from V and 6 bases from J, the gap between germline ends came to 32 bases. The CDR3 contains 18 residues. In DNA form, the CDR3 reads TGCGCCCGCCCGGGGGCCGGACCGGATTATCAGGGCAGCAATGAGCAGTTCTTC. This encodes CARPGAGPDYQGSNEQFF.

The CDR3 sequence is CASSSLETQYF. CDR3 coding DNA: TGTGCCAGCAGTTCCCTAGAGACCCAGTACTTC. The chain carries TRBV28 and TRBJ2-5; no definite D call. Germline CDR1 is MDHEN and CDR2 is SYDVKM. CDR3 size: 11 residues. The V end was cut by 4 bases, the J end by 4 bases, with 4 bases between.

This clone showed up just once. V and J are TRBV28 and TRBJ2-7; 12 bases agree with TRBD2. Germline-derived CDR1 and CDR2 are MDHEN and SYDVKM. The CDR3 extends over 13 amino acids. Trimming cost V 8 bases and J 6 bases; bases outside gene matches: 5. In nucleotides, the CDR3 is TGTGCCAGCCGTCTAGCGGGGGGGCGCGAGCAGTACTTC. Translating it yields CASRLAGGREQYF.

The sample holds one count of this clone. The chain uses TRBV5-1 and TRBJ2-7; D is undetermined. Trimming stripped 0 bases from V and 0 bases from J, with 16 bases between. Germline V gene sequence: CDR1 SGHRS, CDR2 YFSETQ. The CDR3 covers 17 residues. CDR3 sequence reads: CASSLADTWASSYEQYF. The CDR3 nucleotides read TGCGCCAGCAGCTTGGCCGACACTTGGGCCAGCTCCTACGAGCAGTACTTC. Full variable domain (remainder filled in from reference TRBV5-1 and TRBJ2-7): KAGVTQTPRYLIKTRGQQVTLSCSPISGHRSVSWYQQTPGQGLQFLFEYFSETQRNKGNFPGRFSGRQFSNSRSEMNVSTLELGDSALYLCASSLADTWASSYEQYFGPGTRLTVT.

The genes are TRBV9 and TRBJ2-7; 8 bases agree with TRBD2. The CDR3 contains 13 residues. Germline assignment: CDR1 SGDLS and CDR2 YYNGEE. V trimming: 4 bases; J trimming: 9 bases; junction bases outside the gene matches: 9. CDR3 protein: CASSFSGTGGQYF. As DNA, the CDR3 is TGTGCCAGCAGCTTTAGCGGGACCGGGGGGCAGTACTTC.

The gene calls are TRBV27 and TRBJ2-1; 13 positions match TRBD2. Germline V lookup: CDR1 MNHEY, CDR2 SMNVEV (reference sequence). This CDR3 is built from 16 residues. Trimming cost V 2 bases and J 11 bases; bases outside gene matches: 9. CDR3 sequence: CASSLGRLAGGMKQFF. The CDR3 bases are TGTGCCAGCAGTTTAGGCCGACTAGCGGGAGGTATGAAGCAGTTCTTC.

This chain connects TRBV2 to TRBJ2-1; TRBD1 agrees at 9 bases. Trimming cost V 6 bases and J 3 bases; bases outside gene matches: 6. Germline V CDR1 and CDR2: SNHLY, FYNNEI. The CDR3 has 15 amino acids. CDR3 amino acids: CASRAGTGFYNEQFF. CDR3 nucleotides: TGTGCCAGCAGAGCCGGGACAGGGTTCTACAATGAGCAGTTCTTC.

This rearrangement joins TRBV30 to TRBJ1-1; maybe TRBD1 (6 bases). The length of the CDR3 is 13 residues. The V end lost 4 bases, the J end lost 3 bases, and 12 bases lay between the germline ends. Germline CDR1 GTSNPN, CDR2 SVGIG (reference sequence). The CDR3 region is CAWTGDGDTEAFF. The CDR3 coding sequence is TGTGCCTGGACAGGGGATGGGGACACTGAAGCTTTCTTT.

The rearrangement uses TRBV19 and TRBJ2-7; D gene unclear. This CDR3 is 17 amino acids long. The V gene's germline CDR1 is LNHDA and CDR2 SQIVND (reference sequence). V was trimmed by 4 bases and J by 3 bases, leaving 22 bases between them. CDR3 protein: CASSKGLGVGVYYEQYF. In nucleotides, the CDR3 is TGTGCCAGTAGTAAAGGGCTTGGCGTTGGGGTTTACTACGAGCAGTACTTC.

This chain links TRBV4-3 with TRBJ2-3; 7 nucleotides agree with TRBD1. CDR1 is LGHNA and CDR2 is YSLEER in the germline V gene. The V segment lost 1 base and the J segment 3 bases; nucleotides outside the gene matches: 4. CDR3 size: 15 residues. The CDR3 DNA is TGCGCCAGCAGCCAAGGCACAGGGGTGACAGATACGCAGTATTTT. Amino acid sequence: CASSQGTGVTDTQYF.

As concerns this clone: The germline gene is not matched at one end of the junction; a read error may be the cause. CDR3 region: CASSLDLSYNEQYF. The CDR3 region has the DNA TGTGCCAGCAGCTTGGATCTCAGCTACAATGAGCAGTACTTC. The chain links TRBV5-3 to TRBJ2-7; no clear D. TRBV5-3 has ORF status, its function being uncertain. This CDR3 has 14 amino acids.

The CDR3, as DNA: TGTGCCAGCAGTTTTGCTGGGGTACATGGCTACACCTTC. Translated, it gives CASSFAGVHGYTF. The chain joins TRBV27 to TRBJ1-2, with D unresolved. The CDR3 sequence is 13 residues long. V dropped 3 bases and J dropped 6 bases, with 11 bases sitting between them. The germline gives CDR1 MNHEY, CDR2 SMNVEV (reference sequence).

This chain joins TRBV27 and TRBJ1-4; D is undetermined. Germline CDR1 MNHEY, CDR2 SMNVEV (reference sequence). The V and J ends lost 8 bases and 8 bases respectively, with 12 bases between them. The CDR3 sequence is 12 residues long. The CDR3 nucleotides read TGTGCCAGCGGGTATTCGGGAGAAAAACTGTTTTTT. Encoded protein: CASGYSGEKLFF.

The chain has TRBV30 and TRBJ2-7; D possibly uses TRBD1 or TRBD2 (5 bases each). The CDR3 extends over 13 amino acids. CDR1 is GTSNPN, CDR2 SVGIG, per germline (reference sequence). V shed 2 bases and J shed 5 bases, with 13 bases lying between them. CDR3 protein: CAWSMGTGHEQYF. Written as DNA, the CDR3 is TGTGCCTGGAGTATGGGGACCGGCCACGAGCAGTACTTC.